The entry below describes one T cell receptor (beta chain). Its antigen target is currently unknown. Base qualities are missing; no much larger clone stands one base away. This record comes from a study of neoadjuvant anti-PD-1 for oral cavity cancer (dated by TCRdb to the early 2020s). Study-level background: Before undergoing curative-intent surgical resection, most patients got three to four biweekly nivolumab doses at 3 mg/kg. Patients who did not progress were given a fourth nivolumab dose at about day 43 and had definitive surgical resection on days 50-56. Under RECIST 1.1, patients with complete response, partial response or stable disease were classed as responders, and patients with progression were classed as non-responders. The parent correlative cohort had 12 patients and a response rate of about 35%.

This specimen's time point label, per the study, means: before neoadjuvant nivolumab. Patients had been newly diagnosed with stage II-IVA oral cavity squamous cell carcinoma, and no prior systemic or radiation treatment had been given to the patients. Everyone in the cohort had locally advanced, HPV-negative oral cavity squamous cell carcinoma. Peripheral blood mononuclear cells were analyzed directly and were not maintained or expanded in culture. Samples came from a longitudinal correlative study of a single-arm phase II trial of neoadjuvant nivolumab in oral cavity squamous cell carcinoma. Genomic DNA-based TCRbeta sequencing was performed on subject-matched pre- and post-treatment PBMCs and tumors from three responders and three non-responders. Peripheral blood mononuclear cells were collected before nivolumab treatment and again after treatment, at the time of surgery. The Maxwell RSC DNA from Cells kit was used to extract genomic DNA from PBMCs.

For deep sequencing, PBMC libraries mostly used about 500 ng of input genomic DNA, with six replicates for each sample. The immunoSEQ hsTCRbeta kit was used to prepare TCRbeta libraries according to the manufacturer's instructions. Sequencing of the completed libraries took place using an Illumina NovaSeq 6000 S4 flow cell after they had been pooled to approximately 3 nM. Processing in the source paper ran as follows. Raw data preprocessing and quality control were performed with the immunoSEQ Analyzer. The analysis was restricted to productive rearrangements, with each unique CDR3 amino acid sequence defining a clonotype. Repertoire clonality was estimated as the Gini-Simpson index, which was computed with the R package tcR. Student's t test was used to compare Gini indices, while Pearson correlation assessed associations with tumor size change. Here the immuneACCESS table is served through TCRdb, limited to in-frame sequences with V and J called. Missing clones are a known gap in these copies; in checked studies unresolved V genes cover under half, and the rest lacks a known reason. D and trimming come from the DNA, and the V and J calls and clone size come from that table. A total of 60,000 to 75,000 clones appear in this sample, around 80% of them only once. 3% to 3.5% of the sample rests with the top ten.

The investigation overall reported the following: Higher pretreatment blood Treg/Th17 ratios correlated with higher pretreatment blood TCRbeta clonality and lower post-treatment tumor TCRbeta clonality. After neoadjuvant nivolumab, T cell clonality (Gini index) in PBMCs was significantly higher in non-responders than in responders. TCR analyses included only three patients per response group, and the authors called for larger cohorts for validation.

At the junction V is shortened by 9 bases and J by 5 bases; bases outside the gene matches: 8. The germline V gene provides CDR1 WSHSY and CDR2 SAAADI. The CDR3, cysteine through phenylalanine, is 14 amino acids long. The read is trimmed to its CDR3 DNA, 42 bases read in frame from base 1. Source: PBMCs, taken before nivolumab (anti-PD-1) treatment. This clonotype was sampled from a person between 40 and 85 years old with oral cavity squamous cell carcinoma. The V gene is TRBV10-2 and the J gene is TRBJ2-2; 8 central nucleotides agree with TRBD1. Here is the DNA: TGCGCCAGATCTACAGGGGGGTTTACCGGGGAGCTGTTTTTT. This gives the protein CARSTGGFTGELFF.